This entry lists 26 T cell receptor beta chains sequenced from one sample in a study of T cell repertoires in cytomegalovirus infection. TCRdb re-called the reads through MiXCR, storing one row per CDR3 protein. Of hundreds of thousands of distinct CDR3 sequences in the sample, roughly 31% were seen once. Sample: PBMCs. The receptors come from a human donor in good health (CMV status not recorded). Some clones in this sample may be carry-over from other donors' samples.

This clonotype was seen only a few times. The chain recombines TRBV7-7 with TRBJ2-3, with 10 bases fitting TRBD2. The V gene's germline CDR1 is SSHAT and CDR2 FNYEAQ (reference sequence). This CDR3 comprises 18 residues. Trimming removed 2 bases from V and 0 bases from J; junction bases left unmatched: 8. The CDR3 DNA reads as TGTGCCAGCAGCTTAAGCACTAGCGGGGCTTCTAGCACAGATACGCAGTATTTT. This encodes CASSLSTSGASSTDTQYF.

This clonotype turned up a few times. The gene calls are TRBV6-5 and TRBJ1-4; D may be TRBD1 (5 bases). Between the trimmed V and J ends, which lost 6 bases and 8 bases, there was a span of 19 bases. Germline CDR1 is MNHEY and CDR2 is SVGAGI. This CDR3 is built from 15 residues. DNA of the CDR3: TGTGCCAGCAGACCAAGACAGCGGGGTTACGAAAAACTGTTTTTT. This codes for CASRPRQRGYEKLFF.

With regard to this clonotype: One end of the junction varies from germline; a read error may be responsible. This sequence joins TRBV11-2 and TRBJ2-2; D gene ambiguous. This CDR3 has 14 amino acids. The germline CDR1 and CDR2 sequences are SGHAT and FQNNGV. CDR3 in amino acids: CASSLGTKTGELFF. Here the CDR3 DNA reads TGTGCCAGCAGCTTAGGTACGAAGACCGGGGAGCTGTTTTTT.

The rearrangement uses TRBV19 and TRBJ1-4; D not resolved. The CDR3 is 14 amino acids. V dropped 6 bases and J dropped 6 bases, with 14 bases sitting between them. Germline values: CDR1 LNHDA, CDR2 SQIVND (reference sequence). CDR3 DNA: TGTGCCAGTAGATTGAAGGGCCCGGATGAAAAACTGTTTTTT. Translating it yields CASRLKGPDEKLFF.

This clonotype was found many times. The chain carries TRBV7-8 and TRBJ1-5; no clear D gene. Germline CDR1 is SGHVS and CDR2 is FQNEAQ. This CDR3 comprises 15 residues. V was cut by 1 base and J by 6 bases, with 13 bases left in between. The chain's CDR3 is CASSLGGQTSQPQHF. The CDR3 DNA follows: TGTGCCAGCAGCTTAGGGGGTCAGACGAGTCAGCCCCAGCATTTT.

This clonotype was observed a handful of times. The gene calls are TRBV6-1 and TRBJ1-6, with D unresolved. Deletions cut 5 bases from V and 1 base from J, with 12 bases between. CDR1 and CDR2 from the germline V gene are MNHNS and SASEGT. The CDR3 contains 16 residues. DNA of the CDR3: TGTGCCAGCAGTTACGACCCACTTTCCTATAATTCACCCCTCCACTTT. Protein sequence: CASSYDPLSYNSPLHF.

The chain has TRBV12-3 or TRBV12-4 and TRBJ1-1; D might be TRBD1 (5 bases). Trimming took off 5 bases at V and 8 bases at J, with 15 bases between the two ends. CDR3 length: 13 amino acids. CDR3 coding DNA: TGTGCCAGCAGTCCCAGACAGAGAGAGGAAGCTTTCTTT. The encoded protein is CASSPRQREEAFF.

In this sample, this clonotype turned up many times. The CDR3 sequence: CASSNDGKWVTQYF. CDR3 coding DNA: TGTGCCAGCAGCAATGACGGAAAATGGGTGACCCAGTACTTC. The rearrangement uses TRBV7-9 and TRBJ2-5; D call uncertain. V lost 5 bases, J lost 7 bases, and 17 bases lay in between. The germline V gene has CDR1 SEHNR and CDR2 FQNEAQ (reference sequence). CDR3 size: 14 residues.

CDR3 nucleotides: TGTGCCAGCAGCGTAGGAGAGGTCTCCTACGAGCAGTACTTC. Translated, it gives CASSVGEVSYEQYF. V and J are TRBV9 and TRBJ2-7; the D is unclear. This CDR3 has 14 residues. CDR1 and CDR2 from the germline V gene are SGDLS and YYNGEE. Trimming shortened V by 0 bases and J by 0 bases, and 7 bases separated the two germline ends.

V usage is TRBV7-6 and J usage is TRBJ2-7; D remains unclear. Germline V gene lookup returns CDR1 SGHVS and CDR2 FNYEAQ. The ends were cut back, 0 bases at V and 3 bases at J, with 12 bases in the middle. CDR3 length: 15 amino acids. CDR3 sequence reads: CASSLALSLSYEQYF. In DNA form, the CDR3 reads TGTGCCAGCAGCTTAGCGTTAAGTCTAAGCTACGAGCAGTACTTC.

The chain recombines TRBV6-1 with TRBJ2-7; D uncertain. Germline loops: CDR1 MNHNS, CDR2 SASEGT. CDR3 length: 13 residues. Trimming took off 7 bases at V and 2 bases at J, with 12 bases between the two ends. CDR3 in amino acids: CASTNGPPYEQYF. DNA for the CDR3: TGTGCCAGCACCAACGGCCCCCCCTACGAGCAGTACTTC.

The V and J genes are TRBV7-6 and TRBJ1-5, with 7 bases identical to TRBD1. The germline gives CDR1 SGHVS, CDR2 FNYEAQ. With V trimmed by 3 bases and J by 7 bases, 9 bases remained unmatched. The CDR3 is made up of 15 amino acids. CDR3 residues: CASSLEDRVSQPQHF. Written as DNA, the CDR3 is TGTGCCAGCAGCTTGGAAGACAGGGTAAGCCAGCCCCAGCATTTT.

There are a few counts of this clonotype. CDR3 protein: CASSYPMQLAGGRQNIQYF. For the CDR3, the DNA is TGTGCCAGCAGTTACCCGATGCAATTAGCGGGGGGGCGTCAAAACATTCAGTACTTC. This rearrangement joins TRBV6-6 to TRBJ2-4, with 11 positions matching TRBD2. The germline V gene has CDR1 MNHNY and CDR2 SVGAGI (reference sequence). The V gene end was trimmed by 2 bases and the J gene end by 5 bases; junction bases not matched to a gene: 14. The CDR3 is 19 amino acids.

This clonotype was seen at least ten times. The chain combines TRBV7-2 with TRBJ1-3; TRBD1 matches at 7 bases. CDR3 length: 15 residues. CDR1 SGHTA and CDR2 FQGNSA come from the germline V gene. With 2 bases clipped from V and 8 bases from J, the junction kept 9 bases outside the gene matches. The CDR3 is CASSLTPGQEDTIYF. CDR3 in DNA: TGTGCCAGCAGCTTAACCCCAGGACAGGAAGACACCATATATTTT.

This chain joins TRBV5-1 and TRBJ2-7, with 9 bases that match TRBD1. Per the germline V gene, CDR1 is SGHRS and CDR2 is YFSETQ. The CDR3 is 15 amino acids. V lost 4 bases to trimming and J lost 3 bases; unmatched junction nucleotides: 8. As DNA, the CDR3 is TGCGCCAGCAGCAACCCGGGACAGGGCGACTACGAGCAGTACTTC. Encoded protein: CASSNPGQGDYEQYF.

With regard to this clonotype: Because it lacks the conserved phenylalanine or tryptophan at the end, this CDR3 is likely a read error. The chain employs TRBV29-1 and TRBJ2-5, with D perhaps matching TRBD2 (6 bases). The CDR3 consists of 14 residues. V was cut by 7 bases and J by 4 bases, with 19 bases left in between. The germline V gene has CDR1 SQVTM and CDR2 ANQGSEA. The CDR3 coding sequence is TGCAGCGCCCTGCGGGGCGGGATGGCAGAGACCCAGTACTTA. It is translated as CSALRGGMAETQYL.

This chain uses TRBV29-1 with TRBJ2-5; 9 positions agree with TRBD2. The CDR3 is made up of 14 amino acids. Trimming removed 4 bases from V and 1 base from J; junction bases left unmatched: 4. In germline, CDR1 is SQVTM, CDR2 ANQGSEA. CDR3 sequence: CSVGQAGGQETQYF. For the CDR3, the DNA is TGCAGCGTTGGCCAAGCGGGGGGCCAAGAGACCCAGTACTTC.

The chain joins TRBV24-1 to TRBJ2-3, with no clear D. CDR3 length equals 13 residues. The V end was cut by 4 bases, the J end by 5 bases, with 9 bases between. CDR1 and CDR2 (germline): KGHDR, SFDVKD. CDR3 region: CATSEAVRDTQYF. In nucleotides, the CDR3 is TGTGCCACCAGTGAAGCCGTGAGAGATACGCAGTATTTT.

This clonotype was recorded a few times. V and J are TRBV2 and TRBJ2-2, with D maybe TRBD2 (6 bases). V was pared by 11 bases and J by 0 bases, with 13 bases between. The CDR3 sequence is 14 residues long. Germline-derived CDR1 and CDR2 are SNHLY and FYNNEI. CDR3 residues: CASRAGTNTGELFF. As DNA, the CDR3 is TGTGCCTCCCGGGCGGGAACGAACACCGGGGAGCTGTTTTTT.

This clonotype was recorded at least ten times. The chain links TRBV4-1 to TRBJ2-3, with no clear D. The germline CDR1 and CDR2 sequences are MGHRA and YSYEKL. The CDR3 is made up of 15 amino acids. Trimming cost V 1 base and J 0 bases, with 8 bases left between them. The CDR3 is CASSQVQISTDTQYF. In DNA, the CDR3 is TGCGCCAGCAGCCAAGTCCAGATTAGCACAGATACGCAGTATTTT.

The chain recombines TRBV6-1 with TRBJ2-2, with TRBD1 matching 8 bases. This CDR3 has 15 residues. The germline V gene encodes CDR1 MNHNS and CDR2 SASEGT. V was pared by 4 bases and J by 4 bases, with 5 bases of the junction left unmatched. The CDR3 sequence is CASSGLTGATGELFF. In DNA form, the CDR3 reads TGTGCCAGCAGTGGGCTGACAGGGGCCACCGGGGAGCTGTTTTTT.

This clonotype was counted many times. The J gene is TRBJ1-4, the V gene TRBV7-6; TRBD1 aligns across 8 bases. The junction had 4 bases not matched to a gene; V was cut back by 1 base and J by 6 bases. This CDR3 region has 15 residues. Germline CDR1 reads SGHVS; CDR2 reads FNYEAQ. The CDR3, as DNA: TGTGCCAGCAGCTTAGAACAGGGGGGAGATGAAAAACTGTTTTTT. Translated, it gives CASSLEQGGDEKLFF.

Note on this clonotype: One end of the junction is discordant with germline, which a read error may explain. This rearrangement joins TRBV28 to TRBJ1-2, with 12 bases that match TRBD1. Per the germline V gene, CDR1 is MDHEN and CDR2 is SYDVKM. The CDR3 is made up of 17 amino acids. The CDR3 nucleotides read TGTGCCAGCAGTACACGGGACAGGGGGCAAGCTAACGATGGCTACACCTTC. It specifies CASSTRDRGQANDGYTF.

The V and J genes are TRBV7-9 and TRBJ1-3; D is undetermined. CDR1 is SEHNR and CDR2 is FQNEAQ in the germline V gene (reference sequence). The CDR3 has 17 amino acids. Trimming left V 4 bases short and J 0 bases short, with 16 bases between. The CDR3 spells CASSSGGQTSSGNTIYF. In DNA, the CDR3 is TGTGCCAGCAGCTCAGGTGGTCAAACGAGCTCTGGAAACACCATATATTTT. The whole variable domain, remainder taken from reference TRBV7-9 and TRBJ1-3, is DTGVSQNPRHKITKRGQNVTFRCDPISEHNRLYWYRQTLGQGPEFLTYFQNEAQLEKSRLLSDRFSAERPKGSFSTLEIQRTEQGDSAMYLCASSSGGQTSSGNTIYFGEGSWLTVV.

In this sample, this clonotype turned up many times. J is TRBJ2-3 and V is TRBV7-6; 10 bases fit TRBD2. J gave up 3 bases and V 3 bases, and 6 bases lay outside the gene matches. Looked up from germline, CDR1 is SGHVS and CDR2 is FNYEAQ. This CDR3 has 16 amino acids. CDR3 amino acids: CASSFSGGPGTDTQYF. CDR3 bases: TGTGCCAGCAGCTTTAGCGGGGGGCCGGGGACAGATACGCAGTATTTT.

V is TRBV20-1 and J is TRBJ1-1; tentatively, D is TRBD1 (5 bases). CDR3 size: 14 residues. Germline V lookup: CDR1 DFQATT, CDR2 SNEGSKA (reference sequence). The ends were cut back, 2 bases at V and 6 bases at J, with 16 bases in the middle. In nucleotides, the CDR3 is TGCAGTGCTAGACCCCTTAGGGGTAAGGCTGAAGCTTTCTTT. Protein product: CSARPLRGKAEAFF.